This record covers a single T cell receptor (beta chain). The data derive from a study of blood T cell repertoires in COVID-19. Study in general: Researchers got acute and convalescent COVID-19 samples from the United States, Italy and Spain. PBMCs, B-cell-depleted T cells, or T cells were the source of the cDNA or gDNA that made up the material.

The CDR3 is made up of 14 amino acids. Germline V gene data show CDR1 as KGHSY and CDR2 as FQNENV. Trimming shortened V by 1 base and J by 6 bases, and 9 bases separated the two germline ends. As processed by the authors: Cell counts per sample came from amplifying reference gene primers. TCRdb's table, derived via immunoSEQ multiplex PCR, lists solely in-frame clones and lacks some. That table supplies the V and J calls and clone size; D and trimming were determined from the DNA. The table records about 200,000 clones, about nine tenths of them present only once. The sequencing sample was made of peripheral blood. The rearrangement uses TRBV16 and TRBJ2-2, with unresolved D. The sequence derives from a man aged 30 to 39 who had recovered from COVID-19. CDR3 region: CASSQFAVAGELFF. DNA of the CDR3: TGTGCCAGCAGCCAATTCGCCGTAGCCGGGGAGCTGTTTTTT.